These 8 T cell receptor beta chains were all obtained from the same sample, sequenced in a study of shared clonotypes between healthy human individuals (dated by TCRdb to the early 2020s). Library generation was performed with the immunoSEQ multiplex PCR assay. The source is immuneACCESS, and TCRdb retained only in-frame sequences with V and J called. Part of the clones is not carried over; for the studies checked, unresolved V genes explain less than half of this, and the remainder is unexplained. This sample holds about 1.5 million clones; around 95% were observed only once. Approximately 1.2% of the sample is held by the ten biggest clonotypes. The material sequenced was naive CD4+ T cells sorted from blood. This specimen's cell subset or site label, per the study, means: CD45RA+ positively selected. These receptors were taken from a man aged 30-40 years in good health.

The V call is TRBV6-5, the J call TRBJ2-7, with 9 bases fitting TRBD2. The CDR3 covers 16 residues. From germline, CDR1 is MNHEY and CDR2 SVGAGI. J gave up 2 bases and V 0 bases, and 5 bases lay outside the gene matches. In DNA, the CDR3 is TGTGCCAGCAGTTACTCGCTCCTAGCGGGACCCTACGAGCAGTACTTC. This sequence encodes CASSYSLLAGPYEQYF.

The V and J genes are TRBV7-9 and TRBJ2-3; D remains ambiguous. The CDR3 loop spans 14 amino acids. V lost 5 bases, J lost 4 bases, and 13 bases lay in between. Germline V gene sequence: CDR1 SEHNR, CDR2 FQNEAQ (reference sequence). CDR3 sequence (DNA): TGTGCCAGCAGCGGAGACGGCTGGGCAGATACGCAGTATTTT. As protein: CASSGDGWADTQYF.

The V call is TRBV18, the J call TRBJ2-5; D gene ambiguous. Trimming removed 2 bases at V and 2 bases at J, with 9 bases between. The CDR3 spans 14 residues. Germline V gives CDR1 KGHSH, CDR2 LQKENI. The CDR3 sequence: CASSPASPQETQYF. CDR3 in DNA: TGTGCCAGCTCACCAGCCAGCCCGCAAGAGACCCAGTACTTC.

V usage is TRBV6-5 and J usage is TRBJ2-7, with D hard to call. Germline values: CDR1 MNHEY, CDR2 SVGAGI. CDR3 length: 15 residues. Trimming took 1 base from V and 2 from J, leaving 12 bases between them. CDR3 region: CASSYFGSGAYEQYF. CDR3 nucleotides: TGTGCCAGCAGTTACTTCGGCTCTGGCGCCTACGAGCAGTACTTC.

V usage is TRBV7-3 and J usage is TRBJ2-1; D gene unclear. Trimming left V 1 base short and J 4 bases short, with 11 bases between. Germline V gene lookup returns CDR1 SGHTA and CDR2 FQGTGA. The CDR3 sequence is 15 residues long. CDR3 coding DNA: TGTGCCAGCAGCTTAAGCCCAGCCCATTACAATGAGCAGTTCTTC. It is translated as CASSLSPAHYNEQFF.

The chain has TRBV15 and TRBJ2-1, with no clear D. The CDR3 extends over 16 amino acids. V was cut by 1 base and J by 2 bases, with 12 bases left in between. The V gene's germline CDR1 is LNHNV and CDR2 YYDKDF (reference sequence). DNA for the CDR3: TGTGCCACCAGCAGAGTCCATCCCCTAGCCTACAATGAGCAGTTCTTC. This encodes CATSRVHPLAYNEQFF. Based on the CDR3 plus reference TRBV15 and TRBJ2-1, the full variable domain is DAMVIQNPRYQVTQFGKPVTLSCSQTLNHNVMYWYQQKSSQAPKLLFHYYDKDFNNEADTPDNFQSRRPNTSFCFLDIRSPGLGDTAMYLCATSRVHPLAYNEQFFGPGTRLTVL.

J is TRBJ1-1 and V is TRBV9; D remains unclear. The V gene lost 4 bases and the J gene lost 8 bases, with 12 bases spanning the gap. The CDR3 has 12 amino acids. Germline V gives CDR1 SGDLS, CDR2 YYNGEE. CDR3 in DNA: TGTGCCAGCAGCTCCCGGACGCAAGAAGCTTTCTTT. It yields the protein CASSSRTQEAFF. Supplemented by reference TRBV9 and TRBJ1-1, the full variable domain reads DSGVTQTPKHLITATGQRVTLRCSPRSGDLSVYWYQQSLDQGLQFLIQYYNGEERAKGNILERFSAQQFPDLHSELNLSSLELGDSALYFCASSSRTQEAFFGQGTRLTVV.

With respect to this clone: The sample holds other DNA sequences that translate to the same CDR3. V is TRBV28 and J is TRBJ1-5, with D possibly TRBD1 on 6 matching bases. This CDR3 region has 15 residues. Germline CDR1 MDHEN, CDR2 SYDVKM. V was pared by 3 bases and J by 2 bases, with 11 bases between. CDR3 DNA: TGTGCCAGCAGTTTTGGGGGGCTTCGCAATCAGCCCCAGCATTTT. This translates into CASSFGGLRNQPQHF.